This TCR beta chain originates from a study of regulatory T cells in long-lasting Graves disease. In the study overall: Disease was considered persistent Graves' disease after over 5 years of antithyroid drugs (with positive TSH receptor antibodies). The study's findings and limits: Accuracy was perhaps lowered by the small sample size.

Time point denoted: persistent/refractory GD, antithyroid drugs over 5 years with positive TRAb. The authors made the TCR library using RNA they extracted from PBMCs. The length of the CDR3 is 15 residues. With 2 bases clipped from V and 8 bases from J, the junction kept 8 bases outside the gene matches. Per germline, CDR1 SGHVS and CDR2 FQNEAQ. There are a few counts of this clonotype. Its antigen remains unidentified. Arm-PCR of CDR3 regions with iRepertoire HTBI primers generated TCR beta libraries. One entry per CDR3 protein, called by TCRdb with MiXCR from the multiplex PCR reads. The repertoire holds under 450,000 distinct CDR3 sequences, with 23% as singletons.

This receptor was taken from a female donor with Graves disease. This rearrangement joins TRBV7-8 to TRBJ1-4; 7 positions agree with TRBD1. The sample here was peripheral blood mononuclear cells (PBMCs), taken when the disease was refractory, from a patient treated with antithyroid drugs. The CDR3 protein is CASSLLTPGGEKLFF. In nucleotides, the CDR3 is TGTGCCAGCAGCTTACTTACACCAGGGGGGGAAAAACTGTTTTTT. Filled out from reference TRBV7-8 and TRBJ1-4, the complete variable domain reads GAGVSQSPRYKVAKRGQDVALRCDPISGHVSLFWYQQALGQGPEFLTYFQNEAQLDKSGLPSDRFFAERPEGSVSTLKIQRTQQEDSAVYLCASSLLTPGGEKLFFGSGTQLSVL.